This TCR beta chain was identified in a study of persistence of HIV-infected CD4 T cells. Study-wide findings and caveats: TCRbeta richness was lower in CMV- and Gag-responding cells than in anti-CD3/anti-CD28-responding cells. TCR oligoclonality correlated with proviral oligoclonality in the same sorted populations.

Anti-CD3/anti-CD28 beads served as a nonspecific positive control stimulus. CD4+ T cells upregulating both CD40 ligand and CD69 were sorted as responding cells. PBMCs were depleted of CD8+ T cells before stimulation. Sequencing used immunoSEQ version 4 in survey mode. TCRdb's copy holds only in-frame clones and misses some; the assay was immunoSEQ multiplex PCR. Of about 43,000 clones in the sample, 89% are singletons; the top ten hold approximately 1%. In the case of this clone: Its antigen is still unknown.

The V gene's germline CDR1 is MGHRA and CDR2 YSYEKL. The CDR3 sequence is 15 residues long. V gave up 0 bases and J gave up 8 bases, with 14 bases separating them. The source material was CD4+ T cells sorted from PBMCs after approximately 18-hour stimulation, sampled from a patient who received antiretroviral therapy. This chain connects TRBV4-1 to TRBJ1-5; D call uncertain. This clonotype was sampled from an adult man with HIV who was CMV-seropositive. The CDR3 reads CASSQEGKGRKPQHF. CDR3 DNA sequence: TGCGCCAGCAGCCAAGAAGGTAAAGGTAGGAAGCCCCAGCATTTT.